This T cell receptor beta chain was sequenced during a study of blood T cell repertoires in COVID-19. Study information: PBMCs, B-cell-depleted T cells, or T cells were the source of the cDNA or gDNA that made up the material.

In the original processing: Nucleated cell number was recorded as an estimate derived from reference gene primer amplification. Libraries were prepared by immunoSEQ multiplex PCR; TCRdb keeps only in-frame clonotypes and omits some of them. V, J and clone size were drawn from that table, and D and trimming were deduced from the DNA. The sample has over 65,000 clones, roughly 82% seen once. The sample was peripheral blood. The TCR originated in a man older than 75 with active COVID-19.

In DNA form, the CDR3 reads TGTGCCAGCAGCCCACGGAACAGGGAGAATCAGCCCCAGCATTTT. Translated: CASSPRNRENQPQHF. The chain joins TRBV7-6 to TRBJ1-5; perhaps TRBD1 as D (6 bases). This CDR3 has 15 residues. The V and J ends lost 5 bases and 4 bases respectively, with 15 bases between them. Germline values: CDR1 SGHVS, CDR2 FNYEAQ.